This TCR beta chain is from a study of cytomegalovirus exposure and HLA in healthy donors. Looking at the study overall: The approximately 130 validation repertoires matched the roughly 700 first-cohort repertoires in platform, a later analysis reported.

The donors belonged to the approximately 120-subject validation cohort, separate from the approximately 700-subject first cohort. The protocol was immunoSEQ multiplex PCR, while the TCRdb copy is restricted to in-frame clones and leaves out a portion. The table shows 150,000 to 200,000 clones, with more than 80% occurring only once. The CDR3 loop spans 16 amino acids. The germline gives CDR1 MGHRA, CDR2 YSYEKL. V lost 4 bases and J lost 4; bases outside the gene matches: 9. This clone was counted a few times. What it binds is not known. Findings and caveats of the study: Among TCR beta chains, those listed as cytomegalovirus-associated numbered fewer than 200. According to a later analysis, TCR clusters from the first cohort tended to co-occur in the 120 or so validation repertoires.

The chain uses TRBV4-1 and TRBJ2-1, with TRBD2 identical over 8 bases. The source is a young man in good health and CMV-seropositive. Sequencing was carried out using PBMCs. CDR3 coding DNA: TGCGCCAGCAGCCTCGGTCCAGCGGGGGTTTACAATGAGCAGTTCTTC. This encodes CASSLGPAGVYNEQFF.